This TCR beta chain came from a study of human T cells and chemical hapten exposure. Study results and limitations: Expanded TCRs showed more large CDR3 clusters than pre-sensitization or healthy control sets.

Trimming left V 6 bases short and J 3 bases short, with 9 bases between. The CDR3 spans 12 residues. CDR1 and CDR2 (germline): MDHEN, SYDVKM. Described time point: patch test 1, 2 weeks after DPC sensitization. Treatment of the sample: therapeutic diphenylcyclopropenone sensitization with weekly scalp DPC. In its sample, this clonotype was seen a few times. Its antigen is not identified. TCRdb processed the RACE reads anew with MiXCR; each CDR3 protein has one entry. The data hold 90,000 or so distinct CDR3 sequences, with 10% observed a single time. The chain combines TRBV28 with TRBJ2-7; D may be TRBD1 or TRBD2 (5 bases each). Here the sequenced sample was whole blood, taken in connection with sensitization to the hapten diphenylcyclopropenone (DPC). This TCR came from a man in his forties with alopecia areata. Some clones in this sample may be carry-over from other donors' samples. In DNA form, the CDR3 reads TGTGCCAGCAGCTGGGACCTCTACGAGCAGTACTTC. It codes for CASSWDLYEQYF.